The clone carrying this T cell receptor beta chain came up a few times. CDR3 length: 13 amino acids. Germline loops: CDR1 SGHAT, CDR2 FQNNGV. The V end lost 1 base, the J end lost 6 bases, and 9 bases lay between the germline ends. RNA transcripts were the source from which TCR beta CDR3 regions were amplified. HTBI-primed RT-PCR formed the first round, and a multiplex PCR formed the second. TCRdb itself ran the multiplex PCR reads through MiXCR, one entry per CDR3 protein. Here the sample spans some 160,000 distinct CDR3 sequences, around 40% being singletons. The source of the sample is a study of Graves' ophthalmopathy and Graves' hyperthyroidism.

The sequenced material came from peripheral blood. The chain has TRBV11-2 and TRBJ1-1, with a tentative D call TRBD1 (5 bases). The TCR originated in a man younger than 45 with Graves' ophthalmopathy. In nucleotides, the CDR3 is TGTGCCAGCAGCTTAGTATGGGGGTCTGAAGCTTTCTTT. This codes for CASSLVWGSEAFF. Full variable domain (outside the CDR3, taken from reference TRBV11-2 and TRBJ1-1): EAGVAQSPRYKIIEKRQSVAFWCNPISGHATLYWYQQILGQGPKLLIQFQNNGVVDDSQLPKDRFSAERLKGVDSTLKIQPAKLEDSAVYLCASSLVWGSEAFFGQGTRLTVV.